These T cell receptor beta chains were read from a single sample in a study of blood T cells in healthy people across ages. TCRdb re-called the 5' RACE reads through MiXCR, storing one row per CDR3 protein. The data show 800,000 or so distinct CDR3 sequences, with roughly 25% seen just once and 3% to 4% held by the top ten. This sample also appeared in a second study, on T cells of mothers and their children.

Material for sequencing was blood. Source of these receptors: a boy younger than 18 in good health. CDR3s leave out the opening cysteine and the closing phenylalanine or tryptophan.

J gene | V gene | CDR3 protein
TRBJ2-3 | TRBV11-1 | ASTDYFGTQY
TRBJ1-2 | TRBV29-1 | SVAGTGGAGGLGYT
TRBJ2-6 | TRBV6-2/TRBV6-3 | ASSYVRDREFIGANVLT
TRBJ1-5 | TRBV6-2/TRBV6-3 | ASSYGTLNNQPQH
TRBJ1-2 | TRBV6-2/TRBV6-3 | ASRSGLTNYGYT
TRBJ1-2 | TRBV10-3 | AISEGGPGYT
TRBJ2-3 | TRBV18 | ASSRSGPPTDTQY
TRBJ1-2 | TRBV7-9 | ASSSNTQGEYGYT
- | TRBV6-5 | ASSQRLAGVKQF
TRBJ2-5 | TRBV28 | ASSHPSQGRTQY
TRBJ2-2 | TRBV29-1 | SVQGITGECF